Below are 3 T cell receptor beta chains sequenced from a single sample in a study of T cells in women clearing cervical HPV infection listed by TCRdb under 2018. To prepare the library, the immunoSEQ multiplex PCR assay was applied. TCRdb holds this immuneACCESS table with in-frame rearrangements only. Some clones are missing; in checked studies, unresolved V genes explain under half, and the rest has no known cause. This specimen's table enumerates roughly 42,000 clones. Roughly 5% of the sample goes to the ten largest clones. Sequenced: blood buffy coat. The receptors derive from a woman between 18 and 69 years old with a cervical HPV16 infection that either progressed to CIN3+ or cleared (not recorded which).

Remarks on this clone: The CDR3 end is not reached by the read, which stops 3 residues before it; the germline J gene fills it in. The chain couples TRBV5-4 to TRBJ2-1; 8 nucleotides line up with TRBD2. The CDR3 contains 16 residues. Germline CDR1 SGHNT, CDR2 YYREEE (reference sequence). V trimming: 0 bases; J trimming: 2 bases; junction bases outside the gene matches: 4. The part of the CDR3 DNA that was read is TGTGCCAGCAGCTTGGTAAGCGGGGGCCCCTACAATGAG. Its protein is CASSLVSGGPYNE. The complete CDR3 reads CASSLVSGGPYNEQFF.

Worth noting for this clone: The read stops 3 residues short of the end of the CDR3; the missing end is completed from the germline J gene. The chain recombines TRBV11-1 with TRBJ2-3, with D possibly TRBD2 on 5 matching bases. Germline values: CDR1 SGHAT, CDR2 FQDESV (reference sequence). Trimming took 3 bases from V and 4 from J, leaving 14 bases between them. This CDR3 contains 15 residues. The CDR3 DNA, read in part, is TGTGCCAGCAGCTTCCGCGGAGGTAGCGCAGATACG. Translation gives CASSFRGGSADT. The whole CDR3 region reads CASSFRGGSADTQYF.

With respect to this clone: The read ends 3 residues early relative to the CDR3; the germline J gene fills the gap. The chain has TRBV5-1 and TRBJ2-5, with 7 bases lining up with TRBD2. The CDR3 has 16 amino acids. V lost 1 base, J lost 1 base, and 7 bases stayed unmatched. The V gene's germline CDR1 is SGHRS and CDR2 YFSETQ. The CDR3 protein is CASSLYSGALQETQYF. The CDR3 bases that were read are TGCGCCAGCAGCTTGTACAGCGGGGCCCTCCAAGAGACC.